The 29 T cell receptor delta chains reported below all come from one sample, sequenced in a study of gamma-delta T cells after stem cell transplantation. TCRdb re-called the RT-PCR reads with CATT. The sample lists around 3,000 delta-chain clones; around 1.5% were seen once. The sample was gamma-delta T cells. The receptors derive from a human donor. It is not recorded whose cells these are; they may come from a transplant donor.

The rearrangement links TRDV2 to TRDJ1, with 9 nucleotides matching TRDD3. Per the germline V gene, CDR1 is GEAIGNYY and CDR2 is EKD. The CDR3 is 17 residues long. With 3 bases clipped from V and 1 base from J, the junction kept 11 bases outside the gene matches. The CDR3 here is CACDHPPLGDSTDKLIF. In nucleotides, the CDR3 is TGTGCCTGTGACCATCCACCTCTGGGGGATTCCACCGATAAACTCATCTTT.

Details on this clone: TCRdb's protein for this DNA is that of a much larger clone and differs from the translation at residue 11, likely a read error; the protein shown is the DNA translation. This chain joins TRDV2 and TRDJ1; D may be TRDD3 (5 bases). Germline V gene data show CDR1 as GEAIGNYY and CDR2 as EKD. This CDR3 is 18 amino acids long. The V end lost 0 bases, the J end lost 0 bases, and 19 bases lay between the germline ends. CDR3 sequence: CACDTAGWGPPYTDKLIF. CDR3 sequence (DNA): TGTGCCTGTGACACCGCTGGGTGGGGACCCCCTTACACCGATAAACTCATCTTT.

In its sample, this clone was seen many times. It differs at one base from a far larger clone, so likely a read error. The CDR3 loop reads CACNTLNLGDTQTDKLIF. CDR3 nucleotides: TGTGCCTGTAACACCTTAAACCTGGGGGATACGCAAACCGATAAACTCATCTTT. The genes are TRDV2 and TRDJ1, with 12 bases identical to TRDD3. The CDR3 runs to 18 residues. Germline CDR1 is GEAIGNYY and CDR2 is EKD.

Regarding this clone: This DNA's translation differs at residue 3 from TCRdb's protein, which comes from a much larger clone; a read error is likely, and the protein shown is translated from the DNA. The chain has TRDV2 and TRDJ1; TRDD3 matches 11 bases. The CDR3 sequence is 18 residues long. Germline values: CDR1 GEAIGNYY, CDR2 EKD. DNA of the CDR3: TGTGCCTGGGACAGTGTACTGGGGGATAAGGGGGACACCGATAAACTCATCTTT. This codes for CAWDSVLGDKGDTDKLIF.

A few counts support this clone. A far larger clone is one base from this, pointing to a likely read error. Other DNA sequences in the sample encode the same CDR3. V is TRDV2 and J is TRDJ1; the match to TRDD3 covers 13 bases. Germline V gene lookup returns CDR1 GEAIGNYY and CDR2 EKD. Germline trimming cut 5 bases from V and 2 bases from J; bases unmatched to any gene: 13. The CDR3 extends over 18 amino acids. The CDR3 loop is CACVSLTGGYEETDKLIF. In DNA form, the CDR3 reads TGTGCCTGTGTTTCCCTGACTGGGGGATACGAAGAGACCGATAAACTCATCTTT.

In this sample, this clone turned up a few times. TCRdb's listed protein matches a much larger clone and diverges from this DNA's translation at residue 9, likely through a read error; the protein shown comes from the DNA. V is TRDV2 and J is TRDJ1, with TRDD3 matching over 8 bases. This CDR3 is built from 16 residues. CDR1 is GEAIGNYY and CDR2 is EKD in the germline V gene. V shed 3 bases and J 0 bases; nucleotides not matched to a gene: 8. This CDR3 is CACDGLGDLYTDKLIF. As DNA, the CDR3 is TGTGCCTGTGACGGGCTGGGGGACCTTTACACCGATAAACTCATCTTT.

Points on this clone: TCRdb attributes to this sequence the protein of a much larger clone, which differs from the DNA translation at residue 17; a read error is likely, and the protein displayed is translated from the DNA. This rearrangement joins TRDV2 to TRDJ1; 9 bases align to TRDD3. Germline CDR1 and CDR2: GEAIGNYY and EKD. CDR3 size: 19 residues. CDR3 sequence (DNA): TGTGCCTGTGACTACCTTAAGGGGATACGGGGCGACGACACCGATAAACCCATCTTT. It encodes CACDYLKGIRGDDTDKPIF.

By frequency in the sample, this clone is medium-sized (0.01 to 0.1%). Other DNA sequences in the same sample also yield this CDR3. V and J are TRDV2 and TRDJ1; 12 nucleotides agree with TRDD3. Unmatched junction bases numbered 14, after V lost 0 bases and J lost 1 base. The CDR3 runs to 20 residues. CDR1 and CDR2 from the germline V gene are GEAIGNYY and EKD. In DNA form, the CDR3 reads TGTGCCTGTGACACCGTATCCCTTACTGGGGGATACTCGGGCACCGATAAACTCATCTTT. Translated, it gives CACDTVSLTGGYSGTDKLIF.

Judged by abundance, this clone is large (0.1 to 1%). The sample contains more than one DNA sequence encoding this CDR3. The genes are TRDV2 and TRDJ3; maybe TRDD3 (5 bases). This CDR3 is 22 amino acids long. Trimming left V 0 bases short and J 2 bases short, with 25 bases between. Germline-derived CDR1 and CDR2 are GEAIGNYY and EKD. The CDR3 nucleotides read TGTGCCTGTGACACCGCGGGACCTGGTGAGCGGGGAAAAGCCTGGGACACCCGACAGATGTTTTTC. It is translated as CACDTAGPGERGKAWDTRQMFF.

This clone was seen at least ten times. A far larger clone lies a single base away; this is likely a read error. Other DNA sequences from this sample encode an identical CDR3 as well. The gene calls are TRDV2 and TRDJ1; TRDD3 might be the D (5 bases). This CDR3 region has 18 residues. The V gene lost 1 base and the J gene lost 0 bases, with 20 bases spanning the gap. Germline CDR1 GEAIGNYY, CDR2 EKD. The CDR3 protein is CACDTAGWGPTYTDKLIF. For the CDR3, the DNA is TGTGCCTGTGACACTGCTGGGTGGGGACCAACTTACACCGATAAACTCATCTTT.

The sample holds a few counts of this clone. The amino acid sequence in TCRdb belongs to a much larger clone and departs from this DNA's translation at residue 17, likely a sequencing read error; the sequence shown is translated from the DNA. The chain combines TRDV2 with TRDJ3, with a weak D call TRDD3 (6 bases). Germline assignment: CDR1 GEAIGNYY and CDR2 EKD. The CDR3 is 21 residues long. Here the CDR3 DNA reads TGTGCCTGTGACACCGCGGAGAGAGGGAGGGATAACCCCTGGGACACCCAACAGATGTTTTTC. It is translated as CACDTAERGRDNPWDTQQMFF.

Note on this clone: The protein TCRdb lists belongs to a much larger clone and differs from this DNA's translation at residue 12, which points to a read error; the protein shown is made from the DNA. V usage is TRDV2 and J usage is TRDJ1; 7 bases align to TRDD3. Germline-derived CDR1 and CDR2 are GEAIGNYY and EKD. V was clipped by 3 bases and J by 1 base; unmatched bases: 22. The CDR3 length is 20 residues. CDR3 region: CACDPLPPVLGNSGTDKLIF. CDR3 nucleotide sequence: TGTGCCTGTGACCCCCTGCCTCCCGTACTGGGGAATAGCGGCACCGATAAACTCATCTTT.

By proportion, this clone is large (0.1 to 1%). Other nucleotide sequences in the sample specify the same CDR3. The chain uses TRDV2 and TRDJ1, with 9 nucleotides matching TRDD3. CDR1 is GEAIGNYY, CDR2 EKD, per germline. The CDR3 runs to 15 residues. V lost 4 bases to trimming and J lost 5 bases; unmatched junction nucleotides: 10. The CDR3 DNA reads as TGTGCCTGTGATCCCCTACTGGGGGACCGGGATAAACTCATCTTT. Amino acids: CACDPLLGDRDKLIF.

Comments on this clone: A read error is likely here: a far larger clone is one base away. This sample also contains other DNA sequences that code for the same CDR3. The chain links TRDV2 to TRDJ1, with 10 bases fitting TRDD3. Germline CDR1 reads GEAIGNYY; CDR2 reads EKD. The length of the CDR3 is 19 residues. Written as DNA, the CDR3 is TGCGCCTGTGATAGGGTGAGGAGTGGGGGATACCTGCACACCGATAAACTCATCTTT. Its translation: CACDRVRSGGYLHTDKLIF.

Concerning this clone itself: The protein given by TCRdb reflects a much larger clone and differs at residue 4 from this DNA's translation, likely from a read error; the protein shown is the DNA's translation. The chain combines TRDV2 with TRDJ1, with 10 bases matching TRDD3. CDR1 GEAIGNYY and CDR2 EKD come from the germline V gene. Germline trimming cut 5 bases from V and 6 bases from J; bases unmatched to any gene: 5. CDR3 length equals 13 residues. The CDR3 region is CACAQLGDYKLIF. The CDR3 nucleotides read TGTGCCTGTGCCCAACTGGGGGATTATAAACTCATCTTT.

Points on this clone: The protein recorded in TCRdb matches a much larger clone and deviates from this DNA's translation at residue 10, suggesting a read error; the protein here is obtained by translating the DNA. CDR3 protein: CACDPLGVTEDKLIF. The CDR3 DNA follows: TGTGCCTGTGACCCCTTGGGGGTAACAGAGGATAAACTCATCTTT. This chain links TRDV2 with TRDJ1; tentative D call: TRDD3 (6 bases). This CDR3 region has 15 residues. Trimming removed 3 bases from V and 5 bases from J, with 18 bases in between. Looked up from germline, CDR1 is GEAIGNYY and CDR2 is EKD.

With respect to this clone: The amino acid sequence in TCRdb belongs to a much larger clone and departs from this DNA's translation at residue 9, likely a sequencing read error; the sequence shown is translated from the DNA. The genes are TRDV2 and TRDJ1, with TRDD3 as a possible D gene (5 bases). Trimming removed 0 bases from V and 0 bases from J, with 22 bases in between. This CDR3 contains 19 residues. From germline, CDR1 is GEAIGNYY and CDR2 EKD. The CDR3 is CACDTVGGEYAEYTDKLIF. As DNA, the CDR3 is TGTGCCTGTGACACCGTTGGTGGGGAATACGCGGAGTACACCGATAAACTCATCTTT.

Worth noting for this clone: TCRdb attributes to this sequence the protein of a much larger clone, which differs from the DNA translation at residue 6; a read error is likely, and the protein displayed is translated from the DNA. The genes are TRDV2 and TRDJ1; maybe TRDD3 (6 bases). The CDR3 has 14 amino acids. Germline lookup yields CDR1 GEAIGNYY and CDR2 EKD. V lost 5 bases to trimming and J lost 2 bases, with 14 bases between them. CDR3 DNA sequence: TGTGCCTGTGTCCTAGCGGGGGAGACCGATAAACTCATCTTT. Its translation: CACVLAGETDKLIF.

A note on this clone: A far larger clone is just one base off, so this is likely a read error. At the DNA level, this CDR3 is encoded by other sequences in the same sample as well. This chain connects TRDV2 to TRDJ1; the match to TRDD3 covers 10 bases. Germline CDR1 is GEAIGNYY and CDR2 is EKD. The CDR3 covers 16 residues. CDR3 sequence (DNA): TGCGCCTGTGACCCTTTACTGGGGGATTCCACCGATAAACTCATCTTT. Amino acids: CACDPLLGDSTDKLIF.

Comment on this clone: The translation of this DNA and the TCRdb protein of a much larger clone differ at residue 11, probably owing to a read error; the protein shown here is translated from the DNA. This chain links TRDV2 with TRDJ1; tentative D call: TRDD2 (5 bases). CDR1 is GEAIGNYY, CDR2 EKD, per germline. The CDR3 contains 15 residues. CDR3 sequence (DNA): TGTGCCTGTGACACCATTGGCCTTCACACCAATAAACTCATCTTT. This gives the protein CACDTIGLHTNKLIF.

This clone is classed as medium-sized. V gene TRDV2 combines with J gene TRDJ1; 10 bases are shared with TRDD3. J was trimmed by 0 bases and V by 1 base; bases with no gene match: 13. CDR1 and CDR2 from the germline V gene are GEAIGNYY and EKD. The CDR3 has 19 residues. The CDR3 DNA follows: TGTGCCTGTGACACGGTAGCAGGGGGATACGCTAGCGACACCGATAAACTCATCTTT. Amino acids: CACDTVAGGYASDTDKLIF.

For this clone: For this DNA, TCRdb reports the protein of a much larger clone, which diverges at residue 3, most likely from a read error; the protein presented here is translated directly from the DNA. The J gene is TRDJ1, the V gene TRDV2; TRDD3 matches at 9 bases. CDR1 is GEAIGNYY and CDR2 is EKD in the germline V gene. The CDR3 contains 19 residues. The CDR3 nucleotides are TGTGCCTATGACACTCTGGGGGATTCAACCCTCCCATTCACCGATAAACTCATCTTT. Its protein is CAYDTLGDSTLPFTDKLIF.

Worth noting for this clone: The likely explanation is a read error, given a far larger clone one base away. The sample carries other DNA sequences with the same CDR3. The genes are TRDV2 and TRDJ1; TRDD3 matches at 9 bases. The CDR3 has 15 residues. CDR1 and CDR2 from the germline V gene are GEAIGNYY and EKD. The J segment lost 4 bases and the V segment lost 6 bases, leaving 11 bases of the junction unmatched. CDR3 amino acids: CACFSLGDFGDKLIF. DNA of the CDR3: TGTGCCTGTTTTTCCCTGGGGGATTTCGGCGATAAACTCATCTTT.

The table lists this clone with a few counts. This chain joins TRDV2 and TRDJ1; TRDD3 aligns across 13 bases. Germline CDR1 is GEAIGNYY and CDR2 is EKD. The V gene end was trimmed by 3 bases and the J gene end by 5 bases; junction bases not matched to a gene: 17. The CDR3 covers 19 residues. Here the CDR3 DNA reads TGTGCCTGTGACGCCTTACTGGGGGATACGTCGGATAGGTCTGATAAACTCATCTTT. Protein sequence: CACDALLGDTSDRSDKLIF.

By its share, this clone is medium-sized. CDR3 DNA: TGTGCTCTTGGGGGCAAGGATGGGCTTTTGGGGATACCAAGGTCCTGGGACACCCGACAGATGTTTTTC. Amino acid sequence: CALGGKDGLLGIPRSWDTRQMFF. V and J are TRDV1 and TRDJ3; 8 bases agree with TRDD3. Germline loops: CDR1 TSWWSYY, CDR2 QGS. The CDR3 length is 23 residues. The J segment lost 1 base and the V segment lost 4 bases, leaving 21 bases of the junction unmatched.

In its sample, this clone was seen many times. The chain links TRDV2 to TRDJ1; 9 bases match TRDD3. This CDR3 contains 19 residues. The ends lost 0 bases at V and 8 bases at J; junction bases unmatched: 21. Germline CDR1 GEAIGNYY, CDR2 EKD. The CDR3 protein is CACDTFPTGGKKGNVKLIF. The CDR3 DNA follows: TGTGCCTGTGACACCTTTCCGACTGGGGGAAAGAAGGGGAATGTAAAACTCATCTTT.

This clone was picked up a small number of times. The TCRdb protein, from a much larger clone, departs from this DNA's translation at residue 14, likely by read error; the protein shown derives from the DNA. The chain carries TRDV2 and TRDJ1; 8 nucleotides match TRDD3. With V trimmed by 3 bases and J by 3 bases, 20 bases remained unmatched. Germline CDR1 is GEAIGNYY and CDR2 is EKD. There are 19 residues in the CDR3. CDR3 amino acids: CACDPLDGGFPPGADKLIF. CDR3 coding DNA: TGTGCCTGTGACCCCCTTGATGGGGGATTCCCCCCTGGAGCCGATAAACTCATCTTT.

As to this clone: The protein in TCRdb stems from a much larger clone and differs at residue 9 from this DNA's translation, likely a read error; here the protein is translated from the DNA. The rearrangement links TRDV2 to TRDJ1; TRDD3 matches 11 bases. V shed 3 bases and J 4 bases; nucleotides not matched to a gene: 6. This CDR3 region has 15 residues. Germline V lookup: CDR1 GEAIGNYY, CDR2 EKD. The CDR3 reads CACDLLGDRSDKLIF. As DNA, the CDR3 is TGTGCCTGTGACCTACTGGGGGATAGGAGCGATAAACTCATCTTT.

This clone was detected a few times. The TCRdb protein comes from a much larger clone and disagrees with this DNA's translation at residue 16, likely due to a read error; the protein given here is derived from the DNA. CDR3 protein: CACDTVSTGGYDTDKPIF. The DNA for the CDR3 is TGTGCCTGTGACACCGTTTCGACTGGGGGATACGACACCGATAAACCCATCTTT. This chain links TRDV2 with TRDJ1; 13 bases map to TRDD3. The CDR3 length is 18 residues. The V gene's germline CDR1 is GEAIGNYY and CDR2 EKD.